This record looks at one T cell receptor (beta chain) sequence and its context. Its target is not known. Cells designated naive CD8 were CD45RO-negative and were positively selected for CCR7, with terminally differentiated effector memory CD45RA+ cells excluded. The record originates from a study of shared clonotypes between healthy human individuals. Study in general: Each donor's CD8 memory used one plate, CD8 naive two, each CD4 subset three. General study points: The represented genetic and exposure-history diversity was limited by the small number of donors. It was observed that roughly 5% of naive CD4 clonotypes were shared across a handful of donors.

TCRdb's table, derived via immunoSEQ multiplex PCR, lists solely in-frame clones and lacks some. In the table there are hundreds of thousands of clones, around 95% of which are singletons. Germline CDR1 reads SGHNT; CDR2 reads YYREEE (reference sequence). The CDR3 consists of 16 residues. Trimming removed 4 bases at V and 7 bases at J, with 20 bases between. This TCR was recovered from a woman aged 25 to 39 in good health. V usage is TRBV5-4 and J usage is TRBJ2-2, with D perhaps TRBD2 (6 bases). Sequencing was done on a sample of naive CD8+ T cells sorted from blood. This chain's CDR3 is CASSGRAGTNHGELFF. The CDR3, as DNA: TGTGCCAGCAGCGGAAGGGCGGGAACGAACCACGGGGAGCTGTTTTTT. Looking up the rest from reference TRBV5-4 and TRBJ2-2 gives the full variable domain: ETGVTQSPTHLIKTRGQQVTLRCSSQSGHNTVSWYQQALGQGPQFIFQYYREEENGRGNFPPRFSGLQFPNYSSELNVNALELDDSALYLCASSGRAGTNHGELFFGEGSRLTVL.